One sample yielded the 21 T cell receptor beta chains listed below, sequenced in a study of regulatory T cells in long-lasting Graves disease. As to time point: newly diagnosed GD, antithyroid drugs for less than 3 months. PBMC RNA served as the TCR library source. With iRepertoire HTBI primers and Arm-PCR of CDR3 regions, TCR beta libraries were built. TCRdb analysed the multiplex PCR reads with MiXCR anew, one entry per CDR3 protein. This sample has 400,000 to 500,000 distinct CDR3 sequences; 14% occur once, and the top ten carry around a sixth. These records were also assigned to another study, of T cells in Graves' hyperthyroidism and ophthalmopathy.

Source: peripheral blood mononuclear cells (PBMCs), taken at new diagnosis, from a patient treated with antithyroid drugs. These receptors were obtained from a woman between 45 and 65 years old with Graves disease.

This clonotype was counted many times. This sequence joins TRBV20-1 and TRBJ1-2, with D maybe TRBD1 (5 bases). The CDR3 has 15 residues. Trimming took 4 bases from V and 5 from J, leaving 20 bases between them. Germline V gives CDR1 DFQATT, CDR2 SNEGSKA (reference sequence). The CDR3 sequence: CSATLGTRGPYGYTF. CDR3 sequence (DNA): TGCAGTGCTACTCTGGGGACCCGTGGGCCATATGGCTACACCTTC.

The sample holds many counts of this clonotype. V usage is TRBV11-2 and J usage is TRBJ2-1; the match to TRBD2 covers 9 bases. After removal of 5 bases from V and 3 bases from J, the junction contained 11 bases not matched to a gene. Germline V gene data show CDR1 as SGHAT and CDR2 as FQNNGV. CDR3 size: 17 residues. In DNA, the CDR3 is TGTGCCAGCAGCCCCCTCCAGTCTAGCGGGATCTACAATGAGCAGTTCTTC. It translates to CASSPLQSSGIYNEQFF.

Comments on this clonotype: A clone one base away is much larger, so this may be a read error. The conserved final phenylalanine or tryptophan is absent from the CDR3, which likely points to a read error. V and J are TRBV7-9 and TRBJ2-5; possibly TRBD1 or TRBD2 for D (5 bases each). The V and J ends lost 3 bases and 5 bases respectively, with 10 bases between them. CDR3 size: 13 residues. CDR1 is SEHNR and CDR2 is FQNEAQ in the germline V gene (reference sequence). The CDR3 region has the DNA TGTGCCAGCAGCTTTTCAGGGAGTGAGACCCAGTACTGC. Translating gives CASSFSGSETQYC.

The rearrangement joins TRBV10-3 to TRBJ1-6; 7 bases are a match to TRBD1. The CDR3 runs to 13 residues. V was pared by 4 bases and J by 10 bases, with 4 bases of the junction left unmatched. Germline V lookup: CDR1 ENHRY, CDR2 SYGVKD. CDR3 amino acids: CAISAATGSPLHF. In DNA form, the CDR3 reads TGTGCCATCAGTGCGGCGACAGGGTCACCCCTCCACTTT.

The J gene is TRBJ2-3, the V gene TRBV7-2; 14 bases map to TRBD2. The V gene's germline CDR1 is SGHTA and CDR2 FQGNSA. The CDR3 consists of 17 residues. J gave up 0 bases and V 5 bases, and 4 bases lay outside the gene matches. DNA for the CDR3: TGTGCCAGCAGCGTCAGACTAGCGGGAGGGAGCACAGATACGCAGTATTTT. Protein product: CASSVRLAGGSTDTQYF.

This clonotype showed up just a few times. The chain has TRBV6-1 and TRBJ1-6, with D possibly being TRBD1 (5 bases). From germline, CDR1 is MNHNS and CDR2 SASEGT. The germline V and J ends were trimmed by 5 bases and 5 bases, with 13 bases remaining between them. The CDR3 totals 15 residues. The chain's CDR3 is CASSPPGRNNSPLHF. For the CDR3, the DNA is TGTGCCAGCAGTCCTCCGGGACGGAATAATTCACCCCTCCACTTT.

The chain employs TRBV25-1 and TRBJ2-7, with 7 bases fitting TRBD2. The ends lost 1 base at V and 4 bases at J; junction bases unmatched: 10. The length of the CDR3 is 16 residues. Germline V gives CDR1 MGHDK, CDR2 SYGVNS. The CDR3 protein is CASSESPSGLVYEQYF. The CDR3 DNA follows: TGTGCCAGCAGTGAATCCCCTAGCGGACTCGTTTACGAGCAGTACTTC.

As for this clonotype: A read error may account for a junction end that differs from germline. The chain links TRBV7-2 to TRBJ2-1, with a possible D match to TRBD2 (6 bases). Germline assignment: CDR1 SGHTA and CDR2 FQGNSA. This CDR3 contains 15 residues. The CDR3 protein is CAGSLVGLLYNEQFF. The CDR3 DNA reads TGTGCCGGCAGCTTAGTAGGACTACTTTACAATGAGCAGTTCTTC.

This rearrangement joins TRBV30 to TRBJ2-1, with TRBD2 matching 11 bases. The CDR3 has 18 amino acids. V shed 8 bases and J 7 bases; nucleotides not matched to a gene: 22. CDR1 GTSNPN and CDR2 SVGIG come from the germline V gene (reference sequence). The CDR3 spells CAGGWTSMASGRPNEQFF. The CDR3 DNA is TGTGCCGGAGGCTGGACCTCAATGGCTAGCGGGAGGCCGAATGAGCAGTTCTTC.

This clonotype was observed at least ten times. The chain joins TRBV27 to TRBJ2-1, with TRBD2 matching 9 bases. Germline CDR1 is MNHEY and CDR2 is SMNVEV (reference sequence). Trimming at V came to 1 base and at J to 5 bases, leaving 9 bases not matched to a gene. The CDR3 totals 17 residues. The CDR3 here is CASSLYPLAGEDNEQFF. Here the CDR3 DNA reads TGTGCCAGCAGTTTATACCCTTTAGCGGGAGAGGACAATGAGCAGTTCTTC.

The chain carries TRBV19 and TRBJ2-2, with 11 bases aligning to TRBD2. V lost 3 bases to trimming and J lost 6 bases; unmatched junction nucleotides: 15. Germline CDR1 LNHDA, CDR2 SQIVND (reference sequence). The CDR3 totals 19 residues. The CDR3 spells CASSIFLAGGMRIPGELFF. The CDR3 DNA sequence: TGTGCCAGTAGTATCTTTTTAGCGGGAGGGATGCGGATCCCCGGGGAGCTGTTTTTT.

The chain recombines TRBV28 with TRBJ1-2; TRBD1 is a possible D gene (5 bases). The V end lost 6 bases, the J end lost 4 bases, and 9 bases lay between the germline ends. Germline V gene sequence: CDR1 MDHEN, CDR2 SYDVKM. CDR3 length: 12 residues. CDR3: CASRTEVYGYTF. CDR3 DNA: TGTGCCAGCAGGACAGAAGTCTATGGCTACACCTTC.

Notes on this clonotype: A read error may account for a junction end that differs from germline. The chain has TRBV18 and TRBJ2-2; the match to TRBD2 covers 10 bases. The CDR3 runs to 18 residues. CDR1 and CDR2 (germline): KGHSH, LQKENI. CDR3 amino acids: CVSSPQGSGLASTGELFF. In nucleotides, the CDR3 is TGTGTCAGCTCACCTCAAGGTTCGGGACTAGCGTCAACCGGGGAGCTGTTTTTT.

This clonotype has at least ten counts. The rearrangement joins TRBV30 to TRBJ2-1; perhaps TRBD2 as D (5 bases). The V end lost 4 bases, the J end lost 6 bases, and 7 bases lay between the germline ends. The CDR3 spans 11 residues. Germline V gene sequence: CDR1 GTSNPN, CDR2 SVGIG (reference sequence). The CDR3 bases are TGTGCCTGGACTAGCAGCAATGAGCAGTTCTTC. Its protein product is CAWTSSNEQFF.

The chain combines TRBV29-1 with TRBJ2-2; a possible D gene is TRBD2 (6 bases). This CDR3 contains 16 residues. The germline gives CDR1 SQVTM, CDR2 ANQGSEA. With 6 bases removed from V and 1 base from J, the gap between germline ends came to 18 bases. DNA for the CDR3: TGCAGCGTCTCCGATAGCGGCCGAGGGAACACCGGGGAGCTGTTTTTT. Amino acid sequence: CSVSDSGRGNTGELFF.

The chain recombines TRBV4-1 with TRBJ2-3; TRBD2 aligns across 10 bases. V was pared by 0 bases and J by 2 bases, with 8 bases of the junction left unmatched. The germline CDR1 and CDR2 sequences are MGHRA and YSYEKL. CDR3 length: 18 amino acids. CDR3 in DNA: TGCGCCAGCAGCCAAGATCGGGATAGCGGGAGGTACACAGATACGCAGTATTTT. Encoded protein: CASSQDRDSGRYTDTQYF.

Concerning this clonotype: With a far larger clone one base away, a read error is the likely cause. The V gene is TRBV3-1, the J gene TRBJ2-3; 11 bases align to TRBD2. The germline CDR1 and CDR2 sequences are LGHDT and YNNKEL (reference sequence). The CDR3 is 16 residues long. The CDR3 protein is CASSQLAGGLTNTQYF. The CDR3 DNA follows: TGTGCCAGCAGCCAACTAGCGGGAGGTCTCACAAATACGCAGTATTTT.

This clonotype was seen a single time. The chain uses TRBV28 and TRBJ2-3; 10 nucleotides line up with TRBD1. The CDR3 consists of 17 residues. Germline V gives CDR1 MDHEN, CDR2 SYDVKM. V gave up 6 bases and J gave up 1 base; unmatched junction bases: 10. The CDR3 sequence: CASSSGTGEWGTDTQYF. The CDR3 nucleotides are TGTGCCAGCAGCTCCGGGACAGGGGAGTGGGGCACAGATACGCAGTATTTT.

A few counts support this clonotype. The chain employs TRBV19 and TRBJ1-1; possible D gene TRBD1, 5 bases. V lost 6 bases, J lost 0 bases, and 14 bases lay in between. Germline CDR1 reads LNHDA; CDR2 reads SQIVND (reference sequence). The CDR3 length is 15 residues. The CDR3 sequence is CASRNGDSLNTEAFF. In DNA, the CDR3 is TGTGCCAGTAGAAACGGTGACAGCTTGAACACTGAAGCTTTCTTT.

As DNA, the CDR3 is TGTGCCAGCAGCGCCTTCGGACTAGCGGGAAGGGGTGAGCAGTTCTTC. Translated, it gives CASSAFGLAGRGEQFF. The chain has TRBV11-2 and TRBJ2-1; 12 bases align to TRBD2. This CDR3 is 16 amino acids long. The germline gives CDR1 SGHAT, CDR2 FQNNGV. V trimming: 5 bases; J trimming: 9 bases; junction bases outside the gene matches: 11.

The DNA for the CDR3 is TGTGCCAGCAGCTTGCTAGACTATGAGCAGTTCTTC. Its protein is CASSLLDYEQFF. The chain recombines TRBV5-5 with TRBJ2-1; unclear D gene. The CDR3 spans 12 residues. Trimming cost V 1 base and J 8 bases, with 7 bases left between them. Per germline, CDR1 SGHKS and CDR2 YYEKEE (reference sequence).